The 24 T cell receptor beta chains reported below all come from one sample, sequenced in a study of CD8 T cells in ankylosing spondylitis. Study results and caveats: Roughly 8 highly homologous variants made up a TCR beta motif that seemed to typify ankylosing spondylitis blood.

These receptors lack a known antigen. MiXCR was run by TCRdb on the 5' RACE reads, yielding one entry per CDR3 protein. The data hold about 840,000 distinct CDR3 sequences, with over 9.5% observed a single time. Sequenced input: blood, either unsorted or a sorted T cell fraction (not recorded which). These receptors originate from a male donor with ankylosing spondylitis.

In its sample, this clonotype was seen many times. The gene calls are TRBV9 and TRBJ2-7; the match to TRBD1 covers 7 bases. Germline CDR1 is SGDLS and CDR2 is YYNGEE. This CDR3 is 12 amino acids long. V trimming: 0 bases; J trimming: 6 bases; junction bases outside the gene matches: 0. In nucleotides, the CDR3 is TGTGCCAGCAGCGTAGACAGGGGCGAGCAGTACTTC. Its translation is CASSVDRGEQYF.

This clonotype was counted only a few times. This sequence joins TRBV20-1 and TRBJ1-1, with TRBD1 matching over 7 bases. Germline V gives CDR1 DFQATT, CDR2 SNEGSKA (reference sequence). The CDR3 consists of 14 residues. V was clipped by 6 bases and J by 3 bases; unmatched bases: 10. The CDR3 protein is CSANPGQIYTEAFF. In DNA form, the CDR3 reads TGCAGTGCAAACCCGGGACAGATATACACTGAAGCTTTCTTT.

The V gene is TRBV6-1, the J gene TRBJ2-3; D gene unclear. Germline V gene data show CDR1 as MNHNS and CDR2 as SASEGT. This CDR3 comprises 13 residues. Trimming took 7 bases from V and 1 from J, leaving 9 bases between them. The CDR3: CASKGSGTDTQYF. Here the CDR3 DNA reads TGTGCCAGCAAGGGTTCTGGCACAGATACGCAGTATTTT.

In its sample, this clonotype was seen a few times. The V call is TRBV7-2, the J call TRBJ1-1; D remains unclear. CDR3 length: 14 amino acids. The V end lost 0 bases, the J end lost 8 bases, and 13 bases lay between the germline ends. Germline CDR1 is SGHTA and CDR2 is FQGNSA. The CDR3 DNA reads as TGTGCCAGCAGCTTAGCGGCTGGGATCGCGGAAGCTTTCTTT. This sequence encodes CASSLAAGIAEAFF.

The chain has TRBV9 and TRBJ2-1, with D possibly TRBD2 on 7 matching bases. Germline V gene lookup returns CDR1 SGDLS and CDR2 YYNGEE. The V and J ends lost 4 bases and 0 bases respectively, with 11 bases between them. The CDR3 contains 15 residues. CDR3 DNA sequence: TGTGCCAGCAGCTCAGGGGAGGGCTCCTACAATGAGCAGTTCTTC. This encodes CASSSGEGSYNEQFF.

The V call is TRBV12-3 or TRBV12-4, the J call TRBJ2-7, with D unresolved. The germline V and J ends were trimmed by 8 bases and 6 bases, with 8 bases remaining between them. This CDR3 is built from 10 residues. This CDR3 reads CASSGFEQYF. The CDR3 nucleotides read TGTGCCAGCTCAGGATTCGAGCAGTACTTC.

The rearrangement joins TRBV12-3 or TRBV12-4 to TRBJ2-7, with a possible D match to TRBD1 (5 bases). The CDR3 is 15 residues long. Trimming took off 6 bases at V and 3 bases at J, with 18 bases between the two ends. The CDR3 loop reads CASSPWKGLGYEQYF. CDR3 coding DNA: TGTGCCAGCAGCCCCTGGAAGGGGCTTGGCTACGAGCAGTACTTC.

This clonotype was counted a few times. CDR3 sequence (DNA): TGTGCCAGCAGCGGCCTTCAGGAGGGCAAGGGCTATGGCTACACCTTC. This codes for CASSGLQEGKGYGYTF. The J gene is TRBJ1-2, the V gene TRBV6-1; D remains unclear. V gave up 6 bases and J gave up 4 bases, with 21 bases separating them. This CDR3 is 16 amino acids long. The germline gives CDR1 MNHNS, CDR2 SASEGT.

This clonotype was found a few times. V gene TRBV15 combines with J gene TRBJ1-1; D not certain. CDR3 length equals 12 residues. Trimming removed 5 bases at V and 5 bases at J, with 9 bases between. Germline CDR1 is LNHNV and CDR2 is YYDKDF (reference sequence). CDR3 DNA sequence: TGTGCCACCAGCTATCGGATGACTGAAGCTTTCTTT. Amino acid sequence: CATSYRMTEAFF.

This chain uses TRBV7-9 with TRBJ1-2; possible D gene TRBD1, 6 bases. Per the germline V gene, CDR1 is SEHNR and CDR2 is FQNEAQ (reference sequence). This CDR3 has 17 amino acids. V gave up 5 bases and J gave up 5 bases, with 24 bases separating them. The CDR3 here is CASSEPGAPEDGYGYTF. Written as DNA, the CDR3 is TGTGCCAGCAGCGAACCGGGGGCTCCCGAGGATGGATATGGCTACACCTTC.

The chain carries TRBV20-1 and TRBJ1-4, with 8 bases matching TRBD1. Germline trimming cut 6 bases from V and 4 bases from J; bases unmatched to any gene: 7. The CDR3 has 14 residues. The germline CDR1 and CDR2 sequences are DFQATT and SNEGSKA (reference sequence). As DNA, the CDR3 is TGCAGTGCCGAGCCGGGACAGGTTAATGAAAAACTGTTTTTT. Protein product: CSAEPGQVNEKLFF.

The CDR3 sequence is CATSDSSGLSYEQYF. DNA for the CDR3: TGTGCCACCAGTGATTCATCGGGGTTATCCTACGAGCAGTACTTC. V usage is TRBV24-1 and J usage is TRBJ2-7; TRBD2 is a possible D gene (5 bases). CDR1 and CDR2 from the germline V gene are KGHDR and SFDVKD. The ends were cut back, 2 bases at V and 1 base at J, with 11 bases in the middle. The CDR3 consists of 15 residues.

The CDR3 loop reads CASSSTGDGVQYF. CDR3 DNA sequence: TGCGCCAGCAGCTCGACAGGGGACGGTGTGCAGTACTTC. The chain has TRBV5-1 and TRBJ2-7; 8 nucleotides line up with TRBD1. This CDR3 is built from 13 residues. V gave up 3 bases and J gave up 9 bases; unmatched junction bases: 8. Germline V gene sequence: CDR1 SGHRS, CDR2 YFSETQ.

This clonotype was seen more than once but under ten times. The chain combines TRBV6-2 or TRBV6-3 with TRBJ1-1, with D possibly being TRBD1 (6 bases). The CDR3 length is 15 residues. The germline V gene has CDR1 MNHEY and CDR2 SVGEGT. The ends were cut back, 4 bases at V and 1 base at J, with 13 bases in the middle. CDR3 DNA sequence: TGTGCCAGCAGTTCTCCGGGACACCCGAACACTGAAGCTTTCTTT. Translating gives CASSSPGHPNTEAFF.

This clonotype was seen ten or more times. The V call is TRBV9, the J call TRBJ1-5; maybe TRBD1 (6 bases). This CDR3 has 15 amino acids. The germline V gene encodes CDR1 SGDLS and CDR2 YYNGEE. The germline V and J ends were trimmed by 4 bases and 7 bases, with 18 bases remaining between them. The CDR3 coding sequence is TGTGCCAGCAGCCCCTCGGCAGGGGCCGGGCAGCCCCAGCATTTT. It encodes CASSPSAGAGQPQHF.

This rearrangement joins TRBV9 to TRBJ1-2, with unresolved D. The CDR3 totals 14 residues. V shed 0 bases and J shed 4 bases, with 10 bases lying between them. CDR1 is SGDLS, CDR2 YYNGEE, per germline. The CDR3 reads CASSVADSSYGYTF. The DNA of the CDR3 is TGTGCCAGCAGCGTAGCTGATTCCAGCTATGGCTACACCTTC.

J is TRBJ2-5 and V is TRBV3-1, with D possibly matching TRBD1 (6 bases). Germline CDR1 and CDR2: LGHDT and YNNKEL (reference sequence). V lost 0 bases and J 1 base, leaving 9 bases between the germline ends. This CDR3 has 15 amino acids. The CDR3 DNA reads TGTGCCAGCAGCCAAGATCCAGGGGCCCAAGAGACCCAGTACTTC. This encodes CASSQDPGAQETQYF.

This clonotype was seen only a few times. The chain combines TRBV3-1 with TRBJ2-7; no firm D call. CDR1 and CDR2 (germline): LGHDT, YNNKEL (reference sequence). V was trimmed by 1 base and J by 4 bases, leaving 14 bases between them. The CDR3 is made up of 15 amino acids. The DNA for the CDR3 is TGTGCCAGCAGCCAAGCTAATCGTGGCTCTTACGAGCAGTACTTC. It is translated as CASSQANRGSYEQYF.

This clonotype has a count of ten or more. V usage is TRBV6-5 and J usage is TRBJ2-3; D gene ambiguous. The CDR3 is 15 residues long. Trimming shortened V by 0 bases and J by 4 bases, and 11 bases separated the two germline ends. Germline V gene data show CDR1 as MNHEY and CDR2 as SVGAGI. The CDR3 spells CASSYSIGGADTQYF. Here the CDR3 DNA reads TGTGCCAGCAGTTACTCGATCGGTGGGGCAGATACGCAGTATTTT.

This clonotype was observed a handful of times. J is TRBJ2-5 and V is TRBV20-1; perhaps TRBD1 as D (5 bases). V gave up 2 bases and J gave up 5 bases, with 12 bases separating them. Germline-derived CDR1 and CDR2 are DFQATT and SNEGSKA (reference sequence). This CDR3 region has 13 residues. The CDR3 nucleotides read TGCAGTGCTAGATGGGTAGGGGCGGAGACCCAGTACTTC. It codes for CSARWVGAETQYF.

The V call is TRBV5-1, the J call TRBJ1-2; D perhaps matches TRBD1 (6 bases). The CDR3 runs 14 residues. Trimming stripped 4 bases from V and 4 bases from J, with 14 bases between. CDR1 SGHRS and CDR2 YFSETQ come from the germline V gene. The CDR3 loop reads CASSAKQGPYGYTF. CDR3 sequence (DNA): TGCGCCAGCAGCGCAAAGCAGGGGCCCTATGGCTACACCTTC.

The V call is TRBV10-3, the J call TRBJ2-7; D is perhaps TRBD1 (5 bases). The V end lost 9 bases, the J end lost 2 bases, and 17 bases lay between the germline ends. This CDR3 contains 14 residues. Germline-derived CDR1 and CDR2 are ENHRY and SYGVKD. The CDR3, as DNA: TGTGCCATATACGACAGTACAACTCCCTACGAGCAGTACTTC. Encoded protein: CAIYDSTTPYEQYF.

The genes are TRBV29-1 and TRBJ2-5; no reliable D call. Trimming stripped 2 bases from V and 1 base from J, with 11 bases between. The CDR3 consists of 14 residues. Per germline, CDR1 SQVTM and CDR2 ANQGSEA. The CDR3 is CSVEPRTSQETQYF. The CDR3, as DNA: TGCAGCGTTGAACCGCGGACGAGCCAAGAGACCCAGTACTTC.

There are many counts of this clonotype. V is TRBV27 and J is TRBJ1-1, with D maybe TRBD1 (5 bases). V lost 7 bases and J 4 bases, leaving 16 bases between the germline ends. There are 14 residues in the CDR3. Germline assignment: CDR1 MNHEY and CDR2 SMNVEV (reference sequence). CDR3 loop: CASKTLQGGTEAFF. The CDR3, as DNA: TGTGCCAGCAAGACCCTCCAGGGAGGCACTGAAGCTTTCTTT.